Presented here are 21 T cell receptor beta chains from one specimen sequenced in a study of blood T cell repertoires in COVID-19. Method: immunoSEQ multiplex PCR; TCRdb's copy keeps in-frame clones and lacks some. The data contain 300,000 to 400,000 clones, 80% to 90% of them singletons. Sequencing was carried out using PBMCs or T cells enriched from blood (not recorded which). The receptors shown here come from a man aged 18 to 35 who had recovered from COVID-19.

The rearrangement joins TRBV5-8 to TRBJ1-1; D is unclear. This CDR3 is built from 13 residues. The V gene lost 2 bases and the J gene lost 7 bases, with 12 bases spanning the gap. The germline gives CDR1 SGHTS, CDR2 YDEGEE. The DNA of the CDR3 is TGTGCCAGCAGCTTTTCGGAGTCCGATGAAGCTTTCTTT. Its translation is CASSFSESDEAFF.

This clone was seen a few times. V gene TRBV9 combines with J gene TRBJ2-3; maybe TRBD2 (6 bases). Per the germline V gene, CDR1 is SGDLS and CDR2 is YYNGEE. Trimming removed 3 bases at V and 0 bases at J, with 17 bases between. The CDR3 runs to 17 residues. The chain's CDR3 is CASSERFSGTSTDTQYF. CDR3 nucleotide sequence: TGTGCCAGCAGCGAAAGATTTAGCGGAACTAGCACAGATACGCAGTATTTT.

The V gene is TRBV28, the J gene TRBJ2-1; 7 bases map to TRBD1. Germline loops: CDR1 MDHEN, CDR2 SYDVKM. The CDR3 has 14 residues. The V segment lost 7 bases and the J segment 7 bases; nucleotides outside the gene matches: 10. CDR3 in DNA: TGTGCCAGCATAAGACAGGGTCTTCTTAATGAGCAGTTCTTC. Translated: CASIRQGLLNEQFF.

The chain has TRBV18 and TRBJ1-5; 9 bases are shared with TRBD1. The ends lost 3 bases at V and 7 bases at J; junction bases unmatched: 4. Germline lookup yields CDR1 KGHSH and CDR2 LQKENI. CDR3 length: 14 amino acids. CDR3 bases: TGTGCCAGCTCACCGGGACAGGGTAAGCAGCCCCAGCATTTT. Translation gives CASSPGQGKQPQHF.

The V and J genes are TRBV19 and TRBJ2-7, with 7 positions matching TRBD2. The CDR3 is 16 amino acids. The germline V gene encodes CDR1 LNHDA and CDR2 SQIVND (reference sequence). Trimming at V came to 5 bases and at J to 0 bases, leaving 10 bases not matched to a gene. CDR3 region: CASSYSLGGSSYEQYF. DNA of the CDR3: TGTGCCAGTAGTTACTCCTTGGGCGGGAGCTCCTACGAGCAGTACTTC.

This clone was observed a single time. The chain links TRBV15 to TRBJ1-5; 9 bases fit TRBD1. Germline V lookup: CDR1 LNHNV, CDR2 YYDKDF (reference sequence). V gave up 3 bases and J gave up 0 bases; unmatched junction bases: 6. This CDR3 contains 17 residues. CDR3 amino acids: CATSSPGQGTSNQPQHF. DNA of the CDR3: TGTGCCACCAGCAGCCCGGGACAGGGTACTAGCAATCAGCCCCAGCATTTT.

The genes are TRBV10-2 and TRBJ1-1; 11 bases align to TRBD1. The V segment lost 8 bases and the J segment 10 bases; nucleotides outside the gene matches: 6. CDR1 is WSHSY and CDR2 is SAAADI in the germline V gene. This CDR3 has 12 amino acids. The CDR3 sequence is CASGPGQGVAFF. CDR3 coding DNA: TGCGCCAGCGGCCCGGGACAGGGGGTAGCTTTCTTT.

Written as DNA, the CDR3 is TGTGCCAGCACCCGACAGGGGGACACCGGGGAGCTGTTTTTT. This codes for CASTRQGDTGELFF. The chain carries TRBV5-5 and TRBJ2-2; 9 nucleotides align to TRBD1. Trimming at V came to 6 bases and at J to 3 bases, leaving 3 bases not matched to a gene. The CDR3 is made up of 14 amino acids. Germline-derived CDR1 and CDR2 are SGHKS and YYEKEE (reference sequence).

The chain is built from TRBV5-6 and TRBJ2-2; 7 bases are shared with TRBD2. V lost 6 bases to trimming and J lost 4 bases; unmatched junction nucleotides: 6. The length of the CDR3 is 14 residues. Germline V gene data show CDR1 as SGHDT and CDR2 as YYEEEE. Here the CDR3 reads CASTVLAVTGELFF. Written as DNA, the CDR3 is TGTGCCAGCACCGTTCTAGCGGTCACCGGGGAGCTGTTTTTT.

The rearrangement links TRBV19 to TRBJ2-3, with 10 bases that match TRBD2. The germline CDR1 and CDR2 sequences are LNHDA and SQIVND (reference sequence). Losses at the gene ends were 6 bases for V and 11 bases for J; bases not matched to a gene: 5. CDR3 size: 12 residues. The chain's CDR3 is CASSPSGRMQYF. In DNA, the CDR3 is TGTGCCAGTAGCCCTAGCGGGAGAATGCAGTATTTT.

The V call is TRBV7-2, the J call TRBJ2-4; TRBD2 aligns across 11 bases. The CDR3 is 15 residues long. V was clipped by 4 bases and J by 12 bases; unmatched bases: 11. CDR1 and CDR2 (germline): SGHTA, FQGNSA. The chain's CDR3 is CASSSMTSGNLGQYF. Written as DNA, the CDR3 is TGTGCCAGCAGCTCTATGACTAGCGGGAATTTGGGTCAGTACTTC. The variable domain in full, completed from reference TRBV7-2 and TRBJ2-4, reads GAGVSQSPSNKVTEKGKDVELRCDPISGHTALYWYRQSLGQGLEFLIYFQGNSAPDKSGLPSDRFSAERTGGSVSTLTIQRTQQEDSAVYLCASSSMTSGNLGQYFGAGTRLSVL.

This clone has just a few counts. The CDR3 DNA sequence: TGTGCCAGCAGTGAACAAACAGCCCGGAGGTATGGCTACACCTTC. Amino acids: CASSEQTARRYGYTF. The chain joins TRBV2 to TRBJ1-2; D not resolved. The CDR3 has 15 amino acids. The germline CDR1 and CDR2 sequences are SNHLY and FYNNEI. Trimming took 2 bases from V and 5 from J, leaving 15 bases between them.

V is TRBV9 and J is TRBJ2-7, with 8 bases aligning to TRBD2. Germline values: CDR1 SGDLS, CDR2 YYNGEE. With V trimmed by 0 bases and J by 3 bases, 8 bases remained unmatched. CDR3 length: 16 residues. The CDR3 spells CASSVDISGTIYEQYF. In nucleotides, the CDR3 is TGTGCCAGCAGCGTAGATATTAGCGGGACCATCTACGAGCAGTACTTC.

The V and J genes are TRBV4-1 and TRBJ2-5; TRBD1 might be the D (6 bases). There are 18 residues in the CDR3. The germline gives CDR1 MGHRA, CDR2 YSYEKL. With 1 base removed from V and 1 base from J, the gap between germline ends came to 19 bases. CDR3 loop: CASSQGGGGQTPQETQYF. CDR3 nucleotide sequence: TGCGCCAGCAGCCAAGGTGGTGGGGGCCAGACCCCCCAAGAGACCCAGTACTTC.

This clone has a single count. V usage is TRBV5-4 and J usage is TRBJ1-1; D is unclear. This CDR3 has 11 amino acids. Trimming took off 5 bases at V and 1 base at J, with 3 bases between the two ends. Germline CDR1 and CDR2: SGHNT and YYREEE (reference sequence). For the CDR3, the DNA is TGTGCCAGCAGTCGGAACACTGAAGCTTTCTTT. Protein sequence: CASSRNTEAFF.

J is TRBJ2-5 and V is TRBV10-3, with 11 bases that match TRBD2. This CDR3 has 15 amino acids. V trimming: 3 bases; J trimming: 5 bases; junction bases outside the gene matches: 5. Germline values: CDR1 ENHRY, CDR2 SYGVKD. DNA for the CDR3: TGTGCCATCAGTGATCCTAGCGGGGGGTCGGAGACCCAGTACTTC. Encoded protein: CAISDPSGGSETQYF.

The CDR3 nucleotides read TGTGCCAGCAGTTTCGGCACAGATACGCAGTATTTT. Encoded protein: CASSFGTDTQYF. J is TRBJ2-3 and V is TRBV12-3 or TRBV12-4; D unresolved. CDR3 length: 12 amino acids. The V and J ends lost 3 bases and 1 base respectively, with 2 bases between them.

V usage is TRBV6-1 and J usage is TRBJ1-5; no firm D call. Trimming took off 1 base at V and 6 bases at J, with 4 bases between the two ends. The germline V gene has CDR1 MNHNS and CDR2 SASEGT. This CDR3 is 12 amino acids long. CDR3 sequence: CASSEGGQPQHF. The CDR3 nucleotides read TGTGCCAGCAGTGAAGGCGGTCAGCCCCAGCATTTT.

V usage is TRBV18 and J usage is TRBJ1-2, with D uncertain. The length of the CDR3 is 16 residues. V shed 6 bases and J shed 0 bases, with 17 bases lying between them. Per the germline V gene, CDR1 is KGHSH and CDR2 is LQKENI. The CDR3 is CASSPGEAPSNYGYTF. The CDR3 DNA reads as TGTGCCAGCTCGCCCGGCGAGGCCCCATCTAACTATGGCTACACCTTC.

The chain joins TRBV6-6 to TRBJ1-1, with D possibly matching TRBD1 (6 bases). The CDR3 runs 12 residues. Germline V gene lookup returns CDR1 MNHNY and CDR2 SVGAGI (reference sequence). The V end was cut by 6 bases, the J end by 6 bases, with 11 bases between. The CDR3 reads CASSPPGAEAFF. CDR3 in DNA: TGTGCCAGCAGCCCCCCAGGGGCTGAAGCTTTCTTT.

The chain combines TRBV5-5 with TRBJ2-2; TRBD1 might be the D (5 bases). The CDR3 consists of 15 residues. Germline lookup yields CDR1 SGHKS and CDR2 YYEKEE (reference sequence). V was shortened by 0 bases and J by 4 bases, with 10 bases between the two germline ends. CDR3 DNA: TGTGCCAGCAGCTTGGAAGGGGAAGTCACCGGGGAGCTGTTTTTT. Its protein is CASSLEGEVTGELFF.